This T cell receptor beta chain was profiled in a study of T cell changes during pregnancy in multiple sclerosis. The germline V gene has CDR1 MNHEY and CDR2 SVGAGI. The CDR3 is 13 residues long. Trimming took 6 bases from V and 2 from J, leaving 8 bases between them. Clones were sequenced by immunoSEQ multiplex PCR, and TCRdb holds only the in-frame ones, with some missing. The data show 100,000 or so clones, approximately 94% seen once. The V gene is TRBV6-5, the J gene TRBJ1-5; D ambiguous. The sequence came from a female donor with multiple sclerosis, enrolled in a pregnancy study. Sequenced here: peripheral blood, sampled before pregnancy. The CDR3 reads CASSPSRNQPQHF. The CDR3 nucleotides read TGTGCCAGCAGCCCCTCTCGCAATCAGCCCCAGCATTTT.